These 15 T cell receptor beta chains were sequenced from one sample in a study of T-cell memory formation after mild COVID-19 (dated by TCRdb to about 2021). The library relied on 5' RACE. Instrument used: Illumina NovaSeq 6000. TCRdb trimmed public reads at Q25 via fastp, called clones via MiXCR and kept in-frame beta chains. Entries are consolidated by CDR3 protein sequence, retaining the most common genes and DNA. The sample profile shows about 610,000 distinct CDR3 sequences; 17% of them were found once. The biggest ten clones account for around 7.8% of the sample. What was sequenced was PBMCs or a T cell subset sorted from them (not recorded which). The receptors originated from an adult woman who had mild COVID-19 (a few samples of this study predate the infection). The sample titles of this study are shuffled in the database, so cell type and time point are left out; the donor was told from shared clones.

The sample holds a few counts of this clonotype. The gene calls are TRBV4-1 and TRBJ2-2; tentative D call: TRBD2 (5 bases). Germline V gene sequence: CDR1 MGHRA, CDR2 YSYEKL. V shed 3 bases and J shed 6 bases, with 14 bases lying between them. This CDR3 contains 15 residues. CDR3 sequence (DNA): TGCGCCAGCAGCCAGACGGACTTAGTCTCCGGGGAGCTGTTTTTT. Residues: CASSQTDLVSGELFF.

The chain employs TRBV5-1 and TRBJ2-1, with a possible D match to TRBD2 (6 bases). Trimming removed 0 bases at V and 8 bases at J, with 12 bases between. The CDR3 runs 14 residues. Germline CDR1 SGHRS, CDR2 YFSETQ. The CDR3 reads CASSLAMGEDEQFF. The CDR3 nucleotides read TGCGCCAGCAGCTTGGCCATGGGGGAGGATGAGCAGTTCTTC. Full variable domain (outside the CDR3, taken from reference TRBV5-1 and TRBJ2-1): KAGVTQTPRYLIKTRGQQVTLSCSPISGHRSVSWYQQTPGQGLQFLFEYFSETQRNKGNFPGRFSGRQFSNSRSEMNVSTLELGDSALYLCASSLAMGEDEQFFGPGTRLTVL.

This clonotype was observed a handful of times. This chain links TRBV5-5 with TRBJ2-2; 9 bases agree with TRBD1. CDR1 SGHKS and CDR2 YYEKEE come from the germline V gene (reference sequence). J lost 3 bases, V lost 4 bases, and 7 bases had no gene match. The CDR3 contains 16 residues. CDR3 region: CASSMNRGQDTGELFF. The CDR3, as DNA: TGTGCCAGCAGCATGAACAGGGGGCAGGACACCGGGGAGCTGTTTTTT. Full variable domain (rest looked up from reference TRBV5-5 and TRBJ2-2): DAGVTQSPTHLIKTRGQQVTLRCSPISGHKSVSWYQQVLGQGPQFIFQYYEKEERGRGNFPDRFSARQFPNYSSELNVNALLLGDSALYLCASSMNRGQDTGELFFGEGSRLTVL.

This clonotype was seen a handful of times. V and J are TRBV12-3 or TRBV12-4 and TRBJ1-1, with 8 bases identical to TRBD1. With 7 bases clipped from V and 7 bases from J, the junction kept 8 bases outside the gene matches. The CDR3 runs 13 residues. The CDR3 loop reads CASTLRGLGEAFF. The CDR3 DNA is TGTGCCAGCACTCTCAGGGGGCTGGGTGAAGCTTTCTTT.

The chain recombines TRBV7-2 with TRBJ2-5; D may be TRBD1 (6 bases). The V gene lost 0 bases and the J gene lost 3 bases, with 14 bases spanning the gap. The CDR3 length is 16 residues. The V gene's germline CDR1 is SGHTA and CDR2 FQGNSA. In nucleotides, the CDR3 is TGTGCCAGCAGCTTAGCTCCCCGCAGGGGAGAAGAGACCCAGTACTTC. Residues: CASSLAPRRGEETQYF.

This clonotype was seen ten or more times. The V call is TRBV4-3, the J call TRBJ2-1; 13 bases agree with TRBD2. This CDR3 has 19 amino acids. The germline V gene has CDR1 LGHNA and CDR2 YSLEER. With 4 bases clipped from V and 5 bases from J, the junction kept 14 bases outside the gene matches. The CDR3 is CASSPEFGLAGVRNNEQFF. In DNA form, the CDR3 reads TGCGCCAGCAGCCCAGAATTCGGACTAGCGGGAGTCAGGAACAATGAGCAGTTCTTC.

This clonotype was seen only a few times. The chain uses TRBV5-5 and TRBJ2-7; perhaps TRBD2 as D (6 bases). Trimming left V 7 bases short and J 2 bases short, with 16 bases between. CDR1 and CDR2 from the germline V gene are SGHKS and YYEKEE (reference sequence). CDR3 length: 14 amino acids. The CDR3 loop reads CASWAGTGAYEQYF. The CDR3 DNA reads TGTGCCAGCTGGGCGGGGACCGGAGCCTACGAGCAGTACTTC.

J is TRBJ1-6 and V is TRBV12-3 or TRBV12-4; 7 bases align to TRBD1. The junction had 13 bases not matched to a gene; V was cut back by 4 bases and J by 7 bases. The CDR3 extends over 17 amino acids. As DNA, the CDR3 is TGTGCCAGCAGTTGGAGACAGGGTGCGGCTCTGAATTCACCCCTCCACTTT. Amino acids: CASSWRQGAALNSPLHF.

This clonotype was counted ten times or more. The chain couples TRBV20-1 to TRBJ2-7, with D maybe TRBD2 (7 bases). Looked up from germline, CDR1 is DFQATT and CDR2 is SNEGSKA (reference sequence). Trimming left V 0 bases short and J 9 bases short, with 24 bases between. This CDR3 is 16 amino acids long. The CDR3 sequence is CSARDTGTPSGAWQYF. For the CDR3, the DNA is TGCAGTGCTAGAGATACCGGGACACCCAGCGGGGCATGGCAGTACTTC.

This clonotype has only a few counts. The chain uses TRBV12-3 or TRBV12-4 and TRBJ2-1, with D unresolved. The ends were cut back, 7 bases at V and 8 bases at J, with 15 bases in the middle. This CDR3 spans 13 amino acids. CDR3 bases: TGTGCCAGCACCCTTGGGTATGGGGATGAGCAGTTCTTC. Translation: CASTLGYGDEQFF.

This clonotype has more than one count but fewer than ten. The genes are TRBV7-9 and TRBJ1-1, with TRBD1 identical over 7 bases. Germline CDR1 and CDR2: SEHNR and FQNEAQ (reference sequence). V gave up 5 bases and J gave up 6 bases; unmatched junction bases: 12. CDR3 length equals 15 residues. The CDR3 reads CASSPKLRQGSEAFF. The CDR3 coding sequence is TGTGCCAGCAGCCCGAAGCTAAGACAGGGATCTGAAGCTTTCTTT.

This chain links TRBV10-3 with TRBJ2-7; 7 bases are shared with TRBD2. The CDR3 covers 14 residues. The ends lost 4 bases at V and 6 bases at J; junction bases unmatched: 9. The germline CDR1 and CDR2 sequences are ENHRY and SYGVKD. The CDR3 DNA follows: TGTGCCATCAGTGCGGGGAGGGCCCGGGGCGAGCAGTACTTC. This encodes CAISAGRARGEQYF.

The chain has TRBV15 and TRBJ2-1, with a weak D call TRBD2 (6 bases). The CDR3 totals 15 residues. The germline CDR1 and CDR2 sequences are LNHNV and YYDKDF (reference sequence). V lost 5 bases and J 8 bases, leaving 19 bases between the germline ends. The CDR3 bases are TGTGCCACCAGCGTGGCTAGCGATGGGGACGATGAGCAGTTCTTC. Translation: CATSVASDGDDEQFF. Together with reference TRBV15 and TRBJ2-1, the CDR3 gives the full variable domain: DAMVIQNPRYQVTQFGKPVTLSCSQTLNHNVMYWYQQKSSQAPKLLFHYYDKDFNNEADTPDNFQSRRPNTSFCFLDIRSPGLGDTAMYLCATSVASDGDDEQFFGPGTRLTVL.

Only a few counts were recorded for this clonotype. This CDR3 reads CASRGQGSGYTF. In DNA form, the CDR3 reads TGTGCCAGCAGAGGACAGGGGAGCGGCTACACCTTC. This chain joins TRBV2 and TRBJ1-2; TRBD1 matches at 9 bases. Trimming took 6 bases from V and 8 from J; bases not matched to a gene: 4. Germline assignment: CDR1 SNHLY and CDR2 FYNNEI. The CDR3 extends over 12 amino acids.

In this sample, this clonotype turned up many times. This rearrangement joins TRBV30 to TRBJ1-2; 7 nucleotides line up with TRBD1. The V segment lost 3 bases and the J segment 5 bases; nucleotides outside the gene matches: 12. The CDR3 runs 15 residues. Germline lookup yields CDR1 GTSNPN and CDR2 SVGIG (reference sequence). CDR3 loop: CAWRGPGQLHYGYTF. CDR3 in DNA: TGTGCCTGGAGGGGACCGGGACAGCTTCATTATGGCTACACCTTC.